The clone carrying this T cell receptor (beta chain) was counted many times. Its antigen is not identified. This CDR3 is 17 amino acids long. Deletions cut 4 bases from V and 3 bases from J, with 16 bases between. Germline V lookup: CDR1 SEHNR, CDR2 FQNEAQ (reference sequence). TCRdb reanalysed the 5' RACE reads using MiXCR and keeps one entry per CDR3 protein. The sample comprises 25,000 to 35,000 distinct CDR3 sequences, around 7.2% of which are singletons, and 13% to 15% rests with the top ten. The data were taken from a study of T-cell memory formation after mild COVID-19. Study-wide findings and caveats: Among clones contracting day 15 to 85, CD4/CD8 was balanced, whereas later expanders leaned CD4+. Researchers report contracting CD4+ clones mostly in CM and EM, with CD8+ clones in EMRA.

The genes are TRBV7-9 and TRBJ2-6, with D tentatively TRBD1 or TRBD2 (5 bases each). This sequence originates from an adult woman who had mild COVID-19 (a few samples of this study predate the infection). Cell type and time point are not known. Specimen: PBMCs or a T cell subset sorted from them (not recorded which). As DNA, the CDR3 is TGTGCCAGCAGCTATTATGCCGGGACGAGTGGGGCCAACGTCCTGACTTTC. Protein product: CASSYYAGTSGANVLTF.